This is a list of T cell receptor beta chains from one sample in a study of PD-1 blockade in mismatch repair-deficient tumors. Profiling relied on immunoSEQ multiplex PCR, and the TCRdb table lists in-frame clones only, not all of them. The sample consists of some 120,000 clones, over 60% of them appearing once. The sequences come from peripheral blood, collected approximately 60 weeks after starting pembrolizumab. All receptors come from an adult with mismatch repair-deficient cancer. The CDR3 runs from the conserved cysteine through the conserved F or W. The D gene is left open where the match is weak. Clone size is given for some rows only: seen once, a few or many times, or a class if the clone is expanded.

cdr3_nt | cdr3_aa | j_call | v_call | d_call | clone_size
TGTGCCAGCAGTTTAAGAGCTAGCGGGAGTTCGTTATACAATGAGCAGTTCTTC | CASSLRASGSSLYNEQFF | TRBJ2-1 | TRBV27 | TRBD2 | NA
TGTGCCAGTAGTACGTGGGACAGGGCCTACTATGGCTACACCTTC | CASSTWDRAYYGYTF | TRBJ1-2 | TRBV19 | TRBD1 | few
TGTGCCAGCAGCTTAGGACAGGGGGACTGGACTGAAGCTTTCTTT | CASSLGQGDWTEAFF | TRBJ1-1 | TRBV7-2 | TRBD1 | NA
TGTGCCAGTAGTACCCGCATCGAGCAGTTCTTC | CASSTRIEQFF | TRBJ2-1 | TRBV19 | NA | once
TGTGCCAGCAGTTTGGCCCCCTATGAGGTTGAGCAGTTCTTC | CASSLAPYEVEQFF | TRBJ2-1 | TRBV2 | NA | NA
TGTGCCAGCAGCTTAGCTGGTTCCTCCTACGAGCAGTACTTC | CASSLAGSSYEQYF | TRBJ2-7 | TRBV7-2 | NA | few
TGTGCCAGCAGCCCCCGCGGGAGTGTATCGAATGAGCAGTTCTTC | CASSPRGSVSNEQFF | TRBJ2-1 | TRBV5-8 | TRBD2 | once
TGTGCCAGCTCCCCCGGGACAGCCTCTGGAAACACCATATATTTT | CASSPGTASGNTIYF | TRBJ1-3 | TRBV18 | TRBD1 | NA
TGCGCCAGCAGCTTGCTGCCTGAAAAGAACACCGGGGAGCTGTTTTTT | CASSLLPEKNTGELFF | TRBJ2-2 | TRBV5-1 | NA | NA
TGTGCCAGCAGCTTAGGACAGCGCTCTGGAAACACCATATATTTT | CASSLGQRSGNTIYF | TRBJ1-3 | TRBV7-2 | NA | NA
TGTGCCAGCGAAGCCCCGACAGGGAATAATGAAAAACTGTTTTTT | CASEAPTGNNEKLFF | TRBJ1-4 | TRBV28 | TRBD1 | NA
TGTGCCAGCAGCGGACAGGGGGCGCACGAGCAGTACTTC | CASSGQGAHEQYF | TRBJ2-7 | TRBV6-1 | TRBD1 | NA
TGTGCCAGCAGCTTAACGAGGGCCAGTTTAGTTGAGCAGTTCTTC | CASSLTRASLVEQFF | TRBJ2-1 | TRBV7-3 | NA | NA
TGTGCCAGCAGCCTGCGGACTGATTTACAACAAGCTTTCTTT | CASSLRTDLQQAFF | TRBJ1-1 | TRBV5-4 | NA | NA
TGCGCCAGCAGCTTAACCGGGACAGGGGTCACAGATACGCAGTATTTT | CASSLTGTGVTDTQYF | TRBJ2-3 | TRBV5-1 | TRBD1 | NA
TGTGCCAGCAAGGCAGGGGTGAACACTGAAGCTTTCTTT | CASKAGVNTEAFF | TRBJ1-1 | TRBV6-4 | NA | NA
TGTGCCAGCAGCTCTTACGTTAGCGGGAGCAGAACCGGGGAGCTGTTTTTT | CASSSYVSGSRTGELFF | TRBJ2-2 | TRBV7-9 | TRBD2 | NA
TGTGCCAGCAGTTTATCCGGGCCGGGACCCTACGAGCAGTACTTC | CASSLSGPGPYEQYF | TRBJ2-7 | TRBV27 | NA | NA
TGCGCCAGCAGCTTGGTAACAGGGGACCCTGAAGCTTTCTTT | CASSLVTGDPEAFF | TRBJ1-1 | TRBV5-1 | TRBD1 | NA
TGTGCCAGCAGGGGGACGTGGGAAGAGACCCAGTACTTC | CASRGTWEETQYF | TRBJ2-5 | TRBV2 | NA | NA
TGTGCCAGCAGCTTAAACTCGGGGGGCCCGGAGTACTTC | CASSLNSGGPEYF | TRBJ2-7 | TRBV7-3 | NA | NA
TGCAGCGTCCTCGGACTGGAGAACGACTATGGCTACACCTTC | CSVLGLENDYGYTF | TRBJ1-2 | TRBV29-1 | NA | NA
TGTGCCAGTAGTATCCCTAGCGGGAGTCTTGAGACCCAGTACTTC | CASSIPSGSLETQYF | TRBJ2-5 | TRBV19 | TRBD2 | NA
TGTGCCAGCAGCTTGGATGGGGGGCTTGTTTACAATGAGCAGTTCTTC | CASSLDGGLVYNEQFF | TRBJ2-1 | TRBV5-4 | NA | NA
TGTGCCAGCAGCCAAGTAGCAGGGAGTGAAGATACGCAGTATTTT | CASSQVAGSEDTQYF | TRBJ2-3 | TRBV4-2 | NA | NA
TGCAGCGTGAGGGATTACACCGGGGAGCTGTTTTTT | CSVRDYTGELFF | TRBJ2-2 | TRBV29-1 | NA | once
TGTGCCATCAGAAACAGCACAGATACGCAGTATTTT | CAIRNSTDTQYF | TRBJ2-3 | TRBV10-3 | NA | NA
TGTGCCAGCAGCTTAGGAGGCCCGAGATCCTACAATGAGCAGTTCTTC | CASSLGGPRSYNEQFF | TRBJ2-1 | TRBV7-2 | NA | NA
TGTGCCAGCAGCTTAGGTCGGGAGTCCTACGCGCAGTACTTC | CASSLGRESYAQYF | TRBJ2-7 | TRBV11-2 | NA | NA
TGCAGCGTCGGAGGAGGGTCCACTGAAGCTTTCTTT | CSVGGGSTEAFF | TRBJ1-1 | TRBV29-1 | NA | NA
TGTGCCAGCAGTTACACAGGGCGAAACGAGCAGTACTTC | CASSYTGRNEQYF | TRBJ2-7 | TRBV6-5 | NA | NA
TGTGCCAGCATGGGCGATAGCAATCAGCCCCAGCATTTT | CASMGDSNQPQHF | TRBJ1-5 | TRBV2 | NA | few
TGCGCCAGCAGGAGGGGGCGGACAGATACGCAGTATTTT | CASRRGRTDTQYF | TRBJ2-3 | TRBV5-1 | TRBD1 | once
TGTGCCAGCAGCCCCAGGACTAGCGGACGGTACACAGATACGCAGTATTTT | CASSPRTSGRYTDTQYF | TRBJ2-3 | TRBV5-4 | TRBD2 | NA
TGTGCCAGCAGTCCGGACAGGGGATTCGGGGAGCTGTTTTTT | CASSPDRGFGELFF | TRBJ2-2 | TRBV2 | TRBD1 | NA
TGTGCCAGCAGTCAGGGGTTGAACACTGAAGCTTTCTTT | CASSQGLNTEAFF | TRBJ1-1 | TRBV2 | NA | once
TGTGCCAGCAGCTCTCGCGCCGGGGAGCTGTTTTTT | CASSSRAGELFF | TRBJ2-2 | TRBV7-2 | NA | NA
TGTGCCTGGAGCGGGGGACAGAAAAATCAGTCCCAGCATTTT | CAWSGGQKNQSQHF | TRBJ1-5 | TRBV30 | TRBD1 | once
TGTGCCAGCAGCTTGTTGGAGAACGAGCAGTACTTC | CASSLLENEQYF | TRBJ2-7 | TRBV5-4 | NA | NA
TGTGCCAGCAGCTCCACCCGGCAGGCTTTCTTT | CASSSTRQAFF | TRBJ1-1 | TRBV11-1 | NA | NA
TGCGCCATACGAGGGGGCGCGGACACTGAAGCTTTCTTT | CAIRGGADTEAFF | TRBJ1-1 | TRBV23-1 | TRBD1 | NA
TGTGCCAGCAGCTTAGCGGGGACTAGCGGGGGGCAAGAGACCCAGTACTTC | CASSLAGTSGGQETQYF | TRBJ2-5 | TRBV7-9 | TRBD2 | NA
TGTGCCAGCAGTTTCCAGGGGATCCACGAGCAGTACTTC | CASSFQGIHEQYF | TRBJ2-7 | TRBV28 | NA | NA
TGTGCCAGCAGCTTCATAGCGGAAGTCTACAATGAGCAGTTCTTC | CASSFIAEVYNEQFF | TRBJ2-1 | TRBV5-4 | NA | NA
TGTGCCAGCAGTACTGGTTTTGAGGACACCGGGGAGCTGTTTTTT | CASSTGFEDTGELFF | TRBJ2-2 | TRBV6-5 | NA | NA
TGTGCCAGCAGCTCGCCGACAGGGTTTGCGGAGGGCTACACCTTC | CASSSPTGFAEGYTF | TRBJ1-2 | TRBV5-4 | TRBD1 | NA
TGCAGCGTTGAAGATACAGGGGCGAGCTCTGGAAACACCATATATTTT | CSVEDTGASSGNTIYF | TRBJ1-3 | TRBV29-1 | TRBD1 | NA